The next 20 T cell receptor beta chains were all read from a single sample in a study of identical twins. TCRdb used MiXCR to reprocess the 5' RACE reads, holding one entry per CDR3 protein. The data show about 550,000 distinct CDR3 sequences, approximately 20% seen once. These records were also assigned to another study, of yellow fever vaccine responses in identical twins.

Sequenced material: CD4+ T cells sorted from blood. Receptors originate from a young woman in good health.

J is TRBJ2-7 and V is TRBV9; 7 positions agree with TRBD2. CDR3 length: 15 residues. V dropped 0 bases and J dropped 2; count of bases not matched to a gene: 5. Germline V gene lookup returns CDR1 SGDLS and CDR2 YYNGEE. The CDR3 spells CASSVATGGAYEQYF. For the CDR3, the DNA is TGTGCCAGCAGCGTAGCTACGGGAGGAGCCTACGAGCAGTACTTC.

This clonotype turned up a few times. The chain joins TRBV5-4 to TRBJ2-2; 8 nucleotides line up with TRBD2. The CDR3 covers 17 residues. With 2 bases clipped from V and 7 bases from J, the junction kept 13 bases outside the gene matches. Germline V gene data show CDR1 as SGHNT and CDR2 as YYREEE (reference sequence). DNA for the CDR3: TGTGCCAGCAGCTTCAACGCCGGGACTAGATGGGTCGGGGAGCTGTTTTTT. This encodes CASSFNAGTRWVGELFF.

This clonotype turned up a few times. The chain is built from TRBV4-1 and TRBJ1-1; D gene ambiguous. CDR3 size: 15 residues. CDR1 and CDR2 from the germline V gene are MGHRA and YSYEKL. The V end lost 2 bases, the J end lost 2 bases, and 12 bases lay between the germline ends. DNA of the CDR3: TGCGCCAGCAGCCAACCATTCCAGATAAACACTGAAGCTTTCTTT. Residues: CASSQPFQINTEAFF.

In its sample, this clonotype was seen a few times. The rearrangement uses TRBV9 and TRBJ2-7; tentatively, D is TRBD2 (6 bases). The V gene lost 0 bases and the J gene lost 4 bases, with 11 bases spanning the gap. From germline, CDR1 is SGDLS and CDR2 YYNGEE. CDR3 size: 14 residues. The CDR3 reads CASSVEVGGYEQYF. CDR3 DNA: TGTGCCAGCAGCGTAGAGGTGGGAGGATACGAGCAGTACTTC. The full variable domain, completed using reference TRBV9 and TRBJ2-7, is DSGVTQTPKHLITATGQRVTLRCSPRSGDLSVYWYQQSLDQGLQFLIQYYNGEERAKGNILERFSAQQFPDLHSELNLSSLELGDSALYFCASSVEVGGYEQYFGPGTRLTVT.

This chain links TRBV5-5 with TRBJ1-2; TRBD1 agrees at 11 bases. CDR3 length equals 15 residues. Germline trimming cut 7 bases from V and 3 bases from J; bases unmatched to any gene: 8. Germline values: CDR1 SGHKS, CDR2 YYEKEE (reference sequence). CDR3 nucleotides: TGTGCCAGCCGTACTCGGACAGGGGGCTACTATGGCTACACCTTC. Translating gives CASRTRTGGYYGYTF.

This clonotype has just a few counts. The genes are TRBV6-2 or TRBV6-3 and TRBJ2-1, with D perhaps assigned TRBD1 or TRBD2 (6 bases each). Trimming took 6 bases from V and 2 from J, leaving 14 bases between them. Germline lookup yields CDR1 MNHEY and CDR2 SVGEGT. CDR3 length: 15 amino acids. The CDR3 protein is CASRQIGGPYNEQFF. The CDR3 nucleotides are TGTGCCAGCAGACAGATTGGGGGGCCCTACAATGAGCAGTTCTTC.

This clonotype was detected only a few times. V is TRBV9 and J is TRBJ2-2; possibly TRBD1 for D (5 bases). Per germline, CDR1 SGDLS and CDR2 YYNGEE. The CDR3 loop spans 15 amino acids. Trimming left V 0 bases short and J 4 bases short, with 10 bases between. The CDR3 DNA sequence: TGTGCCAGCAGCGTAGAGCCAGGGTTCACCGGGGAGCTGTTTTTT. Protein product: CASSVEPGFTGELFF.

This chain links TRBV27 with TRBJ1-6; no reliable D call. Trimming left V 2 bases short and J 9 bases short, with 11 bases between. Germline lookup yields CDR1 MNHEY and CDR2 SMNVEV (reference sequence). The CDR3 runs to 14 residues. The CDR3 spells CASSLNSVGSPLHF. In DNA form, the CDR3 reads TGTGCCAGCAGTTTAAACAGTGTTGGTTCACCCCTCCACTTT.

The rearrangement joins TRBV4-1 to TRBJ2-3, with 11 bases matching TRBD2. Germline V gene lookup returns CDR1 MGHRA and CDR2 YSYEKL. The trim removed 3 bases at V and 6 bases at J, leaving 8 bases unmatched. The CDR3 loop spans 16 amino acids. The CDR3 DNA follows: TGCGCCAGCAGCCAGGCGGGACTAGCGGTGAAGGATACGCAGTATTTT. It specifies CASSQAGLAVKDTQYF.

In its sample, this clonotype was seen a few times. V and J are TRBV6-2 or TRBV6-3 and TRBJ1-2; D not resolved. The V and J ends lost 4 bases and 4 bases respectively, with 7 bases between them. Germline V gene sequence: CDR1 MNHEY, CDR2 SVGEGT. The CDR3 length is 12 residues. The CDR3 sequence: CASSSRTYGYTF. CDR3 in DNA: TGTGCCAGCAGTTCGCGGACCTATGGCTACACCTTC.

This clonotype was seen a few times. The rearrangement joins TRBV3-1 to TRBJ1-5; 7 bases are shared with TRBD1. CDR1 is LGHDT, CDR2 YNNKEL, per germline (reference sequence). CDR3 length: 15 residues. V lost 3 bases to trimming and J lost 6 bases; unmatched junction nucleotides: 8. For the CDR3, the DNA is TGTGCCAGCAGCCATGGAACAGGGGCCTCTCAGCCCCAGCATTTT. It specifies CASSHGTGASQPQHF. The full variable domain, its missing parts supplied by reference TRBV3-1 and TRBJ1-5, is DTAVSQTPKYLVTQMGNDKSIKCEQNLGHDTMYWYKQDSKKFLKIMFSYNNKELIINETVPNRFSPKSPDKAHLNLHINSLELGDSAVYFCASSHGTGASQPQHFGDGTRLSIL.

The V call is TRBV20-1, the J call TRBJ2-3; unclear D gene. Germline-derived CDR1 and CDR2 are DFQATT and SNEGSKA (reference sequence). CDR3 length: 10 residues. The CDR3 DNA reads TGCAGCCCTAGGTCAGATACGCAGTATTTT. Translated: CSPRSDTQYF.

A few counts support this clonotype. The V call is TRBV12-3 or TRBV12-4, the J call TRBJ1-1; D might be TRBD1 (5 bases). The CDR3 loop spans 15 amino acids. The V and J ends lost 6 bases and 2 bases respectively, with 16 bases between them. CDR3 protein: CASSRDGTANTEAFF. The CDR3 coding sequence is TGTGCCAGCAGCCGGGACGGGACGGCAAACACTGAAGCTTTCTTT.

The chain recombines TRBV5-1 with TRBJ2-1; D might be TRBD1 (6 bases). This CDR3 contains 16 residues. CDR1 SGHRS and CDR2 YFSETQ come from the germline V gene. The V end was cut by 0 bases, the J end by 0 bases, with 10 bases between. The CDR3 reads CASSLAGQSSYNEQFF. In DNA form, the CDR3 reads TGCGCCAGCAGCTTGGCTGGACAGAGCTCCTACAATGAGCAGTTCTTC.

This chain joins TRBV11-3 and TRBJ2-3; D unclear. This CDR3 is 12 amino acids long. Looked up from germline, CDR1 is SGHNT and CDR2 is YENEEA. V lost 0 bases, J lost 10 bases, and 8 bases lay in between. The CDR3: CASSLEASPQYF. In nucleotides, the CDR3 is TGTGCCAGCAGCTTAGAGGCTAGTCCGCAGTATTTT.

The table lists this clonotype with a few counts. V and J are TRBV9 and TRBJ2-2; tentatively, D is TRBD1 (5 bases). This CDR3 is 16 amino acids long. The ends were cut back, 0 bases at V and 4 bases at J, with 13 bases in the middle. CDR1 SGDLS and CDR2 YYNGEE come from the germline V gene. As DNA, the CDR3 is TGTGCCAGCAGCGTAGGGACACCATGGGGCACCGGGGAGCTGTTTTTT. Amino acid sequence: CASSVGTPWGTGELFF.

The chain carries TRBV7-8 and TRBJ2-2; TRBD2 matches at 7 bases. Germline V gives CDR1 SGHVS, CDR2 FQNEAQ. Germline trimming cut 5 bases from V and 4 bases from J; bases unmatched to any gene: 10. This CDR3 has 16 residues. The CDR3 loop reads CASSQPPGGVTGELFF. The CDR3 DNA is TGTGCCAGCAGCCAACCGCCGGGGGGAGTCACCGGGGAGCTGTTTTTT.

This rearrangement joins TRBV29-1 to TRBJ2-1; D perhaps matches TRBD1 (6 bases). Germline assignment: CDR1 SQVTM and CDR2 ANQGSEA. CDR3 size: 14 residues. The V end lost 1 base, the J end lost 4 bases, and 11 bases lay between the germline ends. CDR3 sequence: CSVEGLQGYNEQFF. The CDR3 DNA is TGCAGCGTTGAAGGCCTACAGGGATACAATGAGCAGTTCTTC.

The table lists this clonotype with many counts. The chain carries TRBV12-3 or TRBV12-4 and TRBJ2-3; D remains unclear. Trimming took off 6 bases at V and 0 bases at J, with 10 bases between the two ends. The CDR3 has 14 amino acids. The CDR3 region has the DNA TGTGCCAGCAGCTTTCGCGGAAGCACAGATACGCAGTATTTT. It codes for CASSFRGSTDTQYF.

This clonotype was observed a handful of times. This chain joins TRBV5-1 and TRBJ2-1; TRBD1 is a possible D gene (6 bases). The V end lost 0 bases, the J end lost 12 bases, and 19 bases lay between the germline ends. The germline V gene encodes CDR1 SGHRS and CDR2 YFSETQ. The CDR3 extends over 15 amino acids. DNA of the CDR3: TGCGCCAGCAGCTTGGGACAGGTCGGATACCTGGGGCAGTTCTTC. Its protein is CASSLGQVGYLGQFF.